Listed below are T cell receptor beta chains from one sample, sequenced in a study of shared clonotypes between healthy human individuals. Libraries were prepared by immunoSEQ multiplex PCR; TCRdb keeps only in-frame clonotypes and omits some of them. The sample holds about 2.1 million clones, 90% to 95% seen once. Sequencing was performed on naive CD8+ T cells from PBMCs. Receptors originate from a young man in good health. Some clones in this sample may be carry-over from other donors' samples. Each CDR3 is given with its conserved first and last residue. D genes are given only for firm matches. Clone size is not always given. Where it is, it says once, few, many or a class for expanded clones.

TRBV28	TRBD2	TRBJ2-1	.	TGTGCCAGCAGCCTTAGCGGGCCGACCTCCTACAATGAGCAGTTCTTC	CASSLSGPTSYNEQFF
TRBV9	.	TRBJ1-5	.	TGTGCCAGCAGCGTGAAGGGTTTTGGTCAGCCCCAGCATTTT	CASSVKGFGQPQHF
TRBV7-8	.	TRBJ1-4	.	TGTGCCAGCAGCCCAATAGTGTGGGGGGGAAGAGAAAAACTGTTTTTT	CASSPIVWGGREKLFF
TRBV6-1	.	TRBJ1-1	.	TGTGCCACTCATTTAACTGAAGCTTTCTTT	CATHLTEAFF
TRBV28	.	TRBJ1-1	once	TGTGCCAGCCCCCCGGGTGGTAGTGGTGTAACTGAAGCTTTCTTT	CASPPGGSGVTEAFF
TRBV5-6	.	TRBJ2-5	.	TGTGCCAGCACCACAGGGCAAGAGACCCAGTACTTC	CASTTGQETQYF
TRBV9	.	TRBJ2-3	once	TGTGCCAGCAGCGTAGCCGACCCCGGGGGTACGCAGTATTTT	CASSVADPGGTQYF
TRBV11-2	TRBD2	TRBJ2-4	.	TGTGCCAGCAGCCCCGGGACTAGTACCATTCAGTACTTC	CASSPGTSTIQYF
TRBV7-9	.	TRBJ1-1	.	TGTGCCAGCAGCTTCCCCGAGGGGGGGCACACTGAAGCTTTCTTT	CASSFPEGGHTEAFF
TRBV7-9	.	TRBJ2-6	.	TGTGCCAGCATAATGGGCCCATACCTCCCCTCTGGGGCCAACGTCCTGACTTTC	CASIMGPYLPSGANVLTF
TRBV5-8	.	TRBJ2-7	.	TGTGCCAGCAGCTTGATCGGATTCTCCGGCGAGCAGTACTTC	CASSLIGFSGEQYF
TRBV11-2	TRBD1	TRBJ1-2	.	TGTGCCAGCAGCTTGGGACAGGGGAACTATGGCTACACCTTC	CASSLGQGNYGYTF
TRBV9	.	TRBJ2-2	.	TGTGCCAGCAGCGTAGATTCTGGGCCCACCGGGGAGCTGTTTTTT	CASSVDSGPTGELFF
TRBV28	.	TRBJ1-2	.	TGTGCCAGCAGTCTGGGACCCTTTTATGGCTACACCTTC	CASSLGPFYGYTF
TRBV9	.	TRBJ1-2	.	TGTGCCAGCAGCACAGAAGTGGCGGCCGGCTATGGCTACACCTTC	CASSTEVAAGYGYTF
TRBV29-1	TRBD2	TRBJ2-7	once	TGCAGCGCCACCGCATACATAACTAGCGGGATGGGCTACGAGCAGTACTTC	CSATAYITSGMGYEQYF
TRBV5-1	.	TRBJ1-4	.	TGCGCCAGCAGCTCGCCCTGGGGGGATGACAGTGAAAAACTGTTTTTT	CASSSPWGDDSEKLFF
TRBV25-1	.	TRBJ2-1	.	TGTGCCAGCAGTGAATTCTTAGGGGGGGGTTACAATGAGCAGTTCTTC	CASSEFLGGGYNEQFF
TRBV5-4	.	TRBJ1-2	.	TGTGCCAGCAGCTTGATTACGGAGGACGGCTACACCTTC	CASSLITEDGYTF
TRBV7-9	TRBD1	TRBJ1-2	.	TGTGCCAGCAGCTGGACAGGGGGAGCTAACTATGGCTACACCTTC	CASSWTGGANYGYTF
TRBV4-2	TRBD1	TRBJ1-4	.	TGTGCCAGCAGCCTGCAGCGGGACAGGGGGGAAGTTGCAACTAATGAAAAACTGTTTTTT	CASSLQRDRGEVATNEKLFF
TRBV28	.	TRBJ2-7	.	TGTGCCAGCAGTCTAACCGGGACGACTCGAGAGCAGTACTTC	CASSLTGTTREQYF
TRBV10-1	TRBD2	TRBJ2-1	.	TGCGCCAGCAGTCCGAAACTAGCGGGATTATATCTCTACCGTGAGCAGTTCTTC	CASSPKLAGLYLYREQFF
TRBV7-9	TRBD1	TRBJ1-5	.	TGTGCCAGCAGCCCCCCCGGACAGGGGGGAAAACAGCCCCAGCATTTT	CASSPPGQGGKQPQHF
TRBV27	.	TRBJ1-1	.	TGTGCCAGCAGTTCCGCGGACCCCCAGACTGAAGCTTTCTTT	CASSSADPQTEAFF
TRBV7-9	.	TRBJ1-1	.	TGTGCCAGCAGCTTAAGCTTAGGGACACTAAGGGGAGCTTTCTTT	CASSLSLGTLRGAFF
TRBV9	TRBD2	TRBJ2-7	.	TGTGCCAGCAGCCCCCGGAGGACTAGCGGGACCGAGCAGTACTTC	CASSPRRTSGTEQYF
TRBV9	TRBD1	TRBJ1-1	.	TGTGCCAGCAGCGGGACAGGGGGCTTGGCTGAAGCTTTCTTT	CASSGTGGLAEAFF
TRBV19	TRBD2	TRBJ2-1	few	TGTGCCAGTAGCTGGGCTAGCGGGGGTGAGCAGTTCTTC	CASSWASGGEQFF
TRBV5-6	.	TRBJ2-4	.	TGTGCCAGCAGCTTGTCAGGGTCGGGCATTCAGTACTTC	CASSLSGSGIQYF
TRBV6-5	.	TRBJ2-1	many	TGTGCCAGCAGTTACAGGGAACACAATGAGCAGTTCTTC	CASSYREHNEQFF
TRBV2	.	TRBJ1-2	.	TGTGCCAGCAGTGAAGGTTACGCAGGGTCCTATGGCTACACCTTC	CASSEGYAGSYGYTF